The source of this T cell receptor beta chain is a study of T cells in Graves' hyperthyroidism and ophthalmopathy. Amplification of TCR beta CDR3 regions used RNA as the template. TCR CDR3 regions were first amplified by RT-PCR with HTBI primers. TCRdb fed the multiplex PCR reads into MiXCR, producing one record per CDR3 protein. This sample has 620,000 or so distinct CDR3 sequences; about 14% occur once, and the top ten carry under 15%. Germline trimming cut 6 bases from V and 7 bases from J; bases unmatched to any gene: 3. This CDR3 has 11 residues. Germline V gene data show CDR1 as DFQATT and CDR2 as SNEGSKA (reference sequence). This clonotype was counted ten times or more.

The specimen sequenced was blood. This rearrangement joins TRBV20-1 to TRBJ2-7; 10 bases are shared with TRBD1. This sequence was found in a woman in her forties or fifties with Graves' ophthalmopathy. The DNA for the CDR3 is TGCAGTGCCGGGACAGGGGAAGAGCAGTACTTC. Amino acid sequence: CSAGTGEEQYF.